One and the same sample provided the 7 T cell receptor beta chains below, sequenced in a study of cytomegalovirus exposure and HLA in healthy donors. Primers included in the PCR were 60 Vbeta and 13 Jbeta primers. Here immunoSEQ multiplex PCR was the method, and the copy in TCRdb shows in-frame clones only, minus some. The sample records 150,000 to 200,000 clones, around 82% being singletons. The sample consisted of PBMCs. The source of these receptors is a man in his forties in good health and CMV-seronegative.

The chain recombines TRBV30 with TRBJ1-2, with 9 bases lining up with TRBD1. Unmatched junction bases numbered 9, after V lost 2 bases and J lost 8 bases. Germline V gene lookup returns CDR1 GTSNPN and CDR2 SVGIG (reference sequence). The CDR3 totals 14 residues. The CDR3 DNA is TGTGCCTGGAGTTATCCTACAGGGGGCGGAGGCTACACCTTC. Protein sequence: CAWSYPTGGGGYTF.

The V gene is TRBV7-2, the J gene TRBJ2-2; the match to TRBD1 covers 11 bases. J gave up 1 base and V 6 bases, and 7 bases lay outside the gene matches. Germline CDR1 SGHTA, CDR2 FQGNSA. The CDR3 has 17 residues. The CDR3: CASRPGTGGVNTGELFF. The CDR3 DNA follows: TGTGCCAGCAGGCCCGGGACAGGGGGGGTGAACACCGGGGAGCTGTTTTTT.

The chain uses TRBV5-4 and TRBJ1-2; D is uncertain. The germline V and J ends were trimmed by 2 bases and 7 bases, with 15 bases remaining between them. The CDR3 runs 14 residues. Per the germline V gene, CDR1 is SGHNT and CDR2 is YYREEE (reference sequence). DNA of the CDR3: TGTGCCAGCAGCTTTGGGCCCTCAGGCTCTGGCTACACCTTC. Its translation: CASSFGPSGSGYTF.

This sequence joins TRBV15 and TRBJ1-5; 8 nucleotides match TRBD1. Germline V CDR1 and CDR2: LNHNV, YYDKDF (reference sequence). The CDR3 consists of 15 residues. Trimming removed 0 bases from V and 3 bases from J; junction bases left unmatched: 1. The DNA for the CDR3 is TGTGCCACCAGCAGAGAGACAGGGGTCAATCAGCCCCAGCATTTT. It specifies CATSRETGVNQPQHF.

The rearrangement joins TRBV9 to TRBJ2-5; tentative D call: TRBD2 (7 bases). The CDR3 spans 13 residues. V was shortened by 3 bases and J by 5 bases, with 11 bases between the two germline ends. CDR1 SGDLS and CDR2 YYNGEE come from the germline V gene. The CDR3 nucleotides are TGTGCCAGCAGCGAGGGGGGGGTGGAGACCCAGTACTTC. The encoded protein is CASSEGGVETQYF.

The chain's CDR3 is CASSVALAMAGDEQFF. The CDR3 DNA reads TGTGCCAGCAGCGTAGCTCTAGCGATGGCCGGGGATGAGCAGTTCTTC. The chain is built from TRBV9 and TRBJ2-1, with D perhaps TRBD2 (6 bases). V was clipped by 0 bases and J by 8 bases, with 18 bases between them. The CDR3 extends over 16 amino acids. Germline V lookup: CDR1 SGDLS, CDR2 YYNGEE.

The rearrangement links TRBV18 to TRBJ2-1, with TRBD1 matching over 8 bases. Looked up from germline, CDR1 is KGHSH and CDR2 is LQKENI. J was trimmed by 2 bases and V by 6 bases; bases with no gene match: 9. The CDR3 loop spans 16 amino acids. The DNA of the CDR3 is TGTGCCAGCTCTCCCTCCGGGACAGGACCCTACAATGAGCAGTTCTTC. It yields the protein CASSPSGTGPYNEQFF. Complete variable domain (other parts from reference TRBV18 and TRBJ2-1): NAGVMQNPRHLVRRRGQEARLRCSPMKGHSHVYWYRQLPEEGLKFMVYLQKENIIDESGMPKERFSAEFPKEGPSILRIQQVVRGDSAAYFCASSPSGTGPYNEQFFGPGTRLTVL.